These 8 T cell receptor beta chains came from one sample sequenced in a study of T cell responses to AZD1222 COVID-19 vaccine. Only in-frame clones appear in the TCRdb table, and some are missing; sequencing was by immunoSEQ multiplex PCR. Among approximately 190,000 clones listed, approximately 90% were seen once. The sequences come from peripheral blood, collected on day 0 of AZD1222 vaccination. These receptors originate from an adult in good health.

The rearrangement joins TRBV5-6 to TRBJ2-3, with TRBD2 matching 15 bases. Germline CDR1 reads SGHDT; CDR2 reads YYEEEE. V shed 4 bases, J shed 1 base, and the junction held 4 bases outside the gene matches. CDR3 length: 17 amino acids. CDR3 residues: CASSLGLAGGGTDTQYF. The DNA for the CDR3 is TGTGCCAGCAGCCTGGGACTAGCGGGGGGAGGCACAGATACGCAGTATTTT. Full variable domain (remainder filled in from reference TRBV5-6 and TRBJ2-3): DAGVTQSPTHLIKTRGQQVTLRCSPKSGHDTVSWYQQALGQGPQFIFQYYEEEERQRGNFPDRFSGHQFPNYSSELNVNALLLGDSALYLCASSLGLAGGGTDTQYFGPGTRLTVL.

The V call is TRBV9, the J call TRBJ2-3; D is unclear. This CDR3 is 12 amino acids long. Trimming pared 4 bases from V and 6 bases from J, leaving 9 bases between. Germline-derived CDR1 and CDR2 are SGDLS and YYNGEE. The CDR3: CASSTMEDTQYF. The CDR3 DNA reads TGTGCCAGCAGCACCATGGAGGATACGCAGTATTTT.

The chain uses TRBV15 and TRBJ2-3; a weak D match, TRBD2 (5 bases). The V end was cut by 0 bases, the J end by 8 bases, with 12 bases between. Germline V gives CDR1 LNHNV, CDR2 YYDKDF (reference sequence). The CDR3 length is 14 residues. CDR3 residues: CATSREHARVTQYF. The CDR3 DNA follows: TGTGCCACCAGCAGAGAGCACGCGAGGGTTACGCAGTATTTT.

The rearrangement uses TRBV20-1 and TRBJ2-1, with D unclear. V gave up 3 bases and J gave up 7 bases, with 7 bases separating them. The CDR3 consists of 11 residues. CDR1 is DFQATT and CDR2 is SNEGSKA in the germline V gene (reference sequence). The CDR3 loop reads CSASPLNEQFF. CDR3 sequence (DNA): TGCAGTGCTAGCCCTTTAAATGAGCAGTTCTTC.

This chain links TRBV6-2 or TRBV6-3 with TRBJ2-3; D might be TRBD2 (5 bases). V was shortened by 3 bases and J by 5 bases, with 15 bases between the two germline ends. CDR3 size: 15 residues. Germline CDR1 and CDR2: MNHEY and SVGEGT. CDR3 in amino acids: CASSYLGVSGDTQYF. CDR3 DNA sequence: TGTGCCAGCAGTTATTTGGGAGTTTCTGGAGATACGCAGTATTTT.

This chain links TRBV2 with TRBJ2-7, with TRBD1 matching over 8 bases. J gave up 3 bases and V 4 bases, and 5 bases lay outside the gene matches. The germline V gene encodes CDR1 SNHLY and CDR2 FYNNEI. The CDR3 sequence is 14 residues long. CDR3 DNA: TGTGCCAGCAGTGTCTACAGGGGGTACTACGAGCAGTACTTC. Its protein is CASSVYRGYYEQYF. Using reference TRBV2 and TRBJ2-7 for the parts outside the CDR3, the full variable domain is EPEVTQTPSHQVTQMGQEVILRCVPISNHLYFYWYRQILGQKVEFLVSFYNNEISEKSEIFDDQFSVERPDGSNFTLKIRSTKLEDSAMYFCASSVYRGYYEQYFGPGTRLTVT.

This rearrangement joins TRBV6-2 or TRBV6-3 to TRBJ2-2, with D perhaps matching TRBD1 (7 bases). Trimming removed 2 bases from V and 3 bases from J, with 13 bases in between. CDR1 MNHEY and CDR2 SVGEGT come from the germline V gene. The CDR3 contains 16 residues. The CDR3 is CASSYAGQRYTGELFF. The CDR3 DNA reads as TGTGCCAGCAGTTACGCGGGACAGAGGTACACCGGGGAGCTGTTTTTT.

This chain joins TRBV25-1 and TRBJ1-5, with TRBD1 matching 10 bases. CDR3 length equals 13 residues. Per the germline V gene, CDR1 is MGHDK and CDR2 is SYGVNS. V was clipped by 6 bases and J by 6 bases; unmatched bases: 2. CDR3: CASSGTGVQPQHF. The CDR3 DNA follows: TGTGCCAGCAGCGGGACAGGGGTTCAGCCCCAGCATTTT.